Ten or more counts support the clone carrying this TCR beta chain. Its matching antigen is unknown. Genomic DNA served as template for TCR beta VDJ and CDR3 profiling. Each CDR3 protein gets one entry after TCRdb re-called the reads with MiXCR. This table holds approximately 99,000 distinct CDR3 sequences, around 49% found once. V was shortened by 3 bases and J by 8 bases, with 6 bases between the two germline ends. There are 11 residues in the CDR3. Germline V lookup: CDR1 SGHRS, CDR2 YFSETQ. These data are taken from a study of CD8+CD57+ T cells in acquired aplastic anemia. On the study more broadly: Each DNA sample taken from sorted CD4+ and CD8+ cells came to roughly 3.5 ug on average. Mean read depth for CD4+ cells from healthy donors was approximately 10 million. Regarding the study as a whole: The number of CD8+ CDR3 sequences shared by patients and controls was twenty-nine. Between the patient and control groups, CD8+ Simpson's diversity did not differ significantly.

V gene TRBV5-1 combines with J gene TRBJ1-3; unclear D gene. The sequenced material came from sorted CD4+, CD8+, or CD8+CD57+ T cells (not recorded which) from PBMCs. This TCR came from a human donor in good health, serving as a control. For the CDR3, the DNA is TGCGCCAGCAGCTCCTTGGACACCATATATTTT. This codes for CASSSLDTIYF.